A selection of T cell receptor beta chains follows, all from one sample in a study of early stage breast cancer tumors. Clones were sequenced by immunoSEQ multiplex PCR, and TCRdb holds only the in-frame ones, with some missing. The table shows approximately 48,000 clones, with 80% to 95% occurring only once. Sequenced: blood. These receptors all stem from a person aged 65-85 years with breast cancer. Both conserved end residues are part of each CDR3. The D gene is left open where the match is weak.

d_gene: .; v_gene: TRBV9; j_gene: TRBJ2-2; CDR3nt: TGTGCCAGCAGCGTGGCTGGTGCTAGCCACAACACCGGGGAGCTGTTTTTT; CDR3aa: CASSVAGASHNTGELFF
d_gene: .; v_gene: TRBV11-2; j_gene: TRBJ1-1; CDR3nt: TGTGCCAGCAGCACGCAGGGGCGGACTGAAGCTTTCTTT; CDR3aa: CASSTQGRTEAFF
d_gene: TRBD2; v_gene: TRBV11-2; j_gene: TRBJ2-7; CDR3nt: TGTGCCAGCAGCCGGACTAGCGGCAGCTCGGGGATTGGCTTC; CDR3aa: CASSRTSGSSGIGF
d_gene: TRBD1; v_gene: TRBV4-1; j_gene: TRBJ1-2; CDR3nt: TGCGCCAGCAGCCAAGTTAATCCGACAGGGAACTATGGCTACACCTTC; CDR3aa: CASSQVNPTGNYGYTF
d_gene: .; v_gene: TRBV9; j_gene: TRBJ2-7; CDR3nt: TGTGCCAGCACGCGATACGGGTCCGGGGACGAGCAGTACTTC; CDR3aa: CASTRYGSGDEQYF
d_gene: .; v_gene: TRBV14; j_gene: TRBJ1-1; CDR3nt: TGTGCCAGCAGCCAAACAAGTGGGCCCACTGAAGCTTTCTTT; CDR3aa: CASSQTSGPTEAFF
d_gene: TRBD2; v_gene: TRBV9; j_gene: TRBJ2-7; CDR3nt: TGTGCCAGCAGCGGGACTAGCGGGAGTTACGAGCAGTACTTC; CDR3aa: CASSGTSGSYEQYF
d_gene: .; v_gene: TRBV5-1; j_gene: TRBJ2-7; CDR3nt: TGCGCCAGCAGCTTGGTAGTGGGGGGCTACGAGCAGTACTTC; CDR3aa: CASSLVVGGYEQYF
d_gene: .; v_gene: TRBV11-1; j_gene: TRBJ2-1; CDR3nt: TGTGCCAGCAGCTTCGAGGTCCGGGGAGGAAATGAGCAGTTCTTC; CDR3aa: CASSFEVRGGNEQFF
d_gene: TRBD1; v_gene: TRBV5-8; j_gene: TRBJ1-2; CDR3nt: TGTGCCAGCAGCTATCTCAGGGGGAACTATGGCTACACCTTC; CDR3aa: CASSYLRGNYGYTF